Listed here are 16 T cell receptor beta chains from one sample, sequenced in a study of blood T cell repertoires in COVID-19. Assay used: immunoSEQ multiplex PCR; TCRdb lists only in-frame clones, some missing. The repertoire consists of 150,000 to 200,000 clones, with roughly nine tenths occurring once and the leading ten covering about a sixth. The sequencing sample was made of peripheral blood. The receptors come from a man aged 60-69 years with active or convalescent COVID-19.

This chain joins TRBV18 and TRBJ2-3; TRBD1 aligns across 7 bases. The CDR3 is 16 amino acids. CDR1 KGHSH and CDR2 LQKENI come from the germline V gene. V dropped 6 bases and J dropped 3; count of bases not matched to a gene: 12. This chain's CDR3 is CASSSPRGSETDTQYF. The CDR3 DNA reads as TGTGCCAGCTCGTCACCCAGGGGGAGTGAAACAGATACGCAGTATTTT.

The J gene is TRBJ2-5, the V gene TRBV11-2, with TRBD2 matching 9 bases. In germline, CDR1 is SGHAT, CDR2 FQNNGV. The length of the CDR3 is 17 residues. The trim removed 1 base at V and 6 bases at J, leaving 12 bases unmatched. The chain's CDR3 is CASSLGGPTSGVKTQYF. In DNA, the CDR3 is TGTGCCAGCAGCTTAGGGGGGCCGACTAGCGGTGTGAAGACCCAGTACTTC. Based on the CDR3 plus reference TRBV11-2 and TRBJ2-5, the full variable domain is EAGVAQSPRYKIIEKRQSVAFWCNPISGHATLYWYQQILGQGPKLLIQFQNNGVVDDSQLPKDRFSAERLKGVDSTLKIQPAKLEDSAVYLCASSLGGPTSGVKTQYFGPGTRLLVL.

This clone occurred once. The chain carries TRBV29-1 and TRBJ2-1, with 12 bases lining up with TRBD1. V was clipped by 5 bases and J by 8 bases; unmatched bases: 4. The CDR3 totals 13 residues. Germline assignment: CDR1 SQVTM and CDR2 ANQGSEA. CDR3 nucleotide sequence: TGCAGCGTTCTGGGACAGGGGGCCGATGAGCAGTTCTTC. This codes for CSVLGQGADEQFF.

The CDR3 coding sequence is TGCGCCAGCAGTGATCTTTTGTCAGGGGGAGGACAGCCCCAGCATTTT. Residues: CASSDLLSGGGQPQHF. The chain has TRBV10-2 and TRBJ1-5; 7 nucleotides line up with TRBD1. J was trimmed by 7 bases and V by 3 bases; bases with no gene match: 12. Germline V CDR1 and CDR2: WSHSY, SAAADI. This CDR3 spans 16 amino acids.

The chain joins TRBV5-4 to TRBJ2-3, with D perhaps TRBD2 (6 bases). In germline, CDR1 is SGHNT, CDR2 YYREEE (reference sequence). The V and J ends lost 2 bases and 1 base respectively, with 8 bases between them. The CDR3 loop spans 14 amino acids. CDR3 sequence: CASSFGSGTDTQYF. The CDR3 bases are TGTGCCAGCAGCTTCGGGAGCGGCACAGATACGCAGTATTTT.

This rearrangement joins TRBV12-3 or TRBV12-4 to TRBJ1-1; unclear D gene. This CDR3 is 11 amino acids long. The V gene lost 6 bases and the J gene lost 4 bases, with 6 bases spanning the gap. This CDR3 is CASRRGTEAFF. The DNA of the CDR3 is TGTGCCAGCAGACGAGGCACTGAAGCTTTCTTT.

The chain uses TRBV19 and TRBJ1-2; D might be TRBD1 (6 bases). Trimming removed 9 bases at V and 8 bases at J, with 19 bases between. CDR1 is LNHDA, CDR2 SQIVND, per germline (reference sequence). The CDR3 runs 13 residues. The CDR3 DNA reads as TGTGCCAGCAAGAACCAGGGGTCTAACGGCTACACCTTC. Its translation: CASKNQGSNGYTF. The full variable domain, with the rest looked up from reference TRBV19 and TRBJ1-2, is DGGITQSPKYLFRKEGQNVTLSCEQNLNHDAMYWYRQDPGQGLRLIYYSQIVNDFQKGDIAEGYSVSREKKESFPLTVTSAQKNPTAFYLCASKNQGSNGYTFGSGTRLTVV.

In its sample, this clone was seen once. CDR3 loop: CASRQGPMNTEAFF. The DNA for the CDR3 is TGTGCCAGTAGGCAGGGCCCAATGAACACTGAAGCTTTCTTT. This chain connects TRBV19 to TRBJ1-1, with D maybe TRBD1 (5 bases). The ends were cut back, 6 bases at V and 0 bases at J, with 11 bases in the middle. This CDR3 region has 14 residues. The germline V gene encodes CDR1 LNHDA and CDR2 SQIVND (reference sequence).

This clone was observed once. The chain couples TRBV10-2 to TRBJ1-6, with 8 nucleotides matching TRBD1. This CDR3 is 14 amino acids long. V gave up 6 bases and J gave up 9 bases; unmatched junction bases: 7. Germline V gives CDR1 WSHSY, CDR2 SAAADI. CDR3 in amino acids: CASSPGQAGSPLHF. In nucleotides, the CDR3 is TGCGCCAGCAGCCCGGGACAGGCGGGTTCACCCCTCCACTTT.

The V gene is TRBV5-6, the J gene TRBJ1-2; D gene ambiguous. The V gene lost 0 bases and the J gene lost 7 bases, with 16 bases spanning the gap. This CDR3 spans 15 amino acids. The germline CDR1 and CDR2 sequences are SGHDT and YYEEEE. CDR3 nucleotides: TGTGCCAGCAGCTTGGTAGAGGGTAGCCCCTTTGGCTACACCTTC. As protein: CASSLVEGSPFGYTF.

The rearrangement uses TRBV5-1 and TRBJ2-7, with 7 bases aligning to TRBD2. The germline CDR1 and CDR2 sequences are SGHRS and YFSETQ. Trimming cost V 1 base and J 7 bases; bases outside gene matches: 5. The CDR3 contains 13 residues. The CDR3 sequence: CASSLMTSNEQYF. CDR3 DNA: TGCGCCAGCAGCTTGATGACTAGCAATGAGCAGTACTTC.

The chain carries TRBV27 and TRBJ1-1, with D unresolved. Trimming shortened V by 5 bases and J by 5 bases, and 12 bases separated the two germline ends. The CDR3 contains 13 residues. Germline assignment: CDR1 MNHEY and CDR2 SMNVEV (reference sequence). CDR3 amino acids: CASSPPGRTEAFF. CDR3 bases: TGTGCCAGCAGTCCACCGGGGAGGACTGAAGCTTTCTTT.

A few counts support this clone. The gene calls are TRBV19 and TRBJ1-5, with 9 bases lining up with TRBD1. The CDR3 contains 14 residues. J gave up 6 bases and V 5 bases, and 5 bases lay outside the gene matches. Germline V gene sequence: CDR1 LNHDA, CDR2 SQIVND (reference sequence). CDR3 bases: TGTGCCAGTAGTCTTACAGGGGGCGGTCAGCCCCAGCATTTT. This translates into CASSLTGGGQPQHF. Filled out from reference TRBV19 and TRBJ1-5, the complete variable domain reads DGGITQSPKYLFRKEGQNVTLSCEQNLNHDAMYWYRQDPGQGLRLIYYSQIVNDFQKGDIAEGYSVSREKKESFPLTVTSAQKNPTAFYLCASSLTGGGQPQHFGDGTRLSIL.

The rearrangement joins TRBV18 to TRBJ1-3; perhaps TRBD1 as D (5 bases). V was trimmed by 8 bases and J by 0 bases, leaving 14 bases between them. Germline V lookup: CDR1 KGHSH, CDR2 LQKENI. The CDR3 covers 15 residues. The CDR3 DNA reads as TGTGCCAGCCGAGATCAGGGAAACTCTGGAAACACCATATATTTT. As protein: CASRDQGNSGNTIYF.

The chain employs TRBV10-3 and TRBJ1-1; a weak D match, TRBD1 (5 bases). Trimming pared 6 bases from V and 2 bases from J, leaving 7 bases between. The CDR3 spans 12 residues. CDR1 is ENHRY and CDR2 is SYGVKD in the germline V gene. The CDR3 DNA reads TGTGCCATCAGGACAGAAAACACTGAAGCTTTCTTT. The encoded protein is CAIRTENTEAFF.

This sequence joins TRBV18 and TRBJ2-1; 10 bases map to TRBD2. CDR1 KGHSH and CDR2 LQKENI come from the germline V gene. The J segment lost 0 bases and the V segment lost 4 bases, leaving 6 bases of the junction unmatched. The CDR3 has 17 residues. The CDR3 reads CASSLRTSGYSYNEQFF. CDR3 sequence (DNA): TGTGCCAGCTCACTACGGACTAGCGGATACTCCTACAATGAGCAGTTCTTC.